This section outlines one T cell receptor (beta chain) sequence together with its context. This entry is derived from a study of blood T cell repertoires in COVID-19. Across the study: Material from acute and convalescent COVID-19 was sourced from the United States, Italy and Spain. T cells, B-cell-depleted T cells, or PBMCs provided the cDNA or gDNA that served as material.

In the authors' methods: Reference gene primer amplification in the assay estimated nucleated cell counts. Profiled with immunoSEQ multiplex PCR; TCRdb holds only in-frame clones, not every one. The V and J calls and clone size are taken from that table; D and trimming were inferred from the DNA. In the table there are tens of thousands of clones, nearly 90% of which are singletons. Losses at the gene ends were 3 bases for V and 4 bases for J; bases not matched to a gene: 5. Germline V CDR1 and CDR2: SGDLS, YYNGEE. This CDR3 region has 14 residues. The gene calls are TRBV9 and TRBJ1-2; 8 positions match TRBD1. The sequenced sample was peripheral blood. The receptor comes from a man over 45 with acute or convalescent COVID-19. The CDR3 sequence is CASSGGQGFYGYTF. The CDR3 bases are TGTGCCAGCAGCGGAGGACAGGGCTTCTATGGCTACACCTTC.